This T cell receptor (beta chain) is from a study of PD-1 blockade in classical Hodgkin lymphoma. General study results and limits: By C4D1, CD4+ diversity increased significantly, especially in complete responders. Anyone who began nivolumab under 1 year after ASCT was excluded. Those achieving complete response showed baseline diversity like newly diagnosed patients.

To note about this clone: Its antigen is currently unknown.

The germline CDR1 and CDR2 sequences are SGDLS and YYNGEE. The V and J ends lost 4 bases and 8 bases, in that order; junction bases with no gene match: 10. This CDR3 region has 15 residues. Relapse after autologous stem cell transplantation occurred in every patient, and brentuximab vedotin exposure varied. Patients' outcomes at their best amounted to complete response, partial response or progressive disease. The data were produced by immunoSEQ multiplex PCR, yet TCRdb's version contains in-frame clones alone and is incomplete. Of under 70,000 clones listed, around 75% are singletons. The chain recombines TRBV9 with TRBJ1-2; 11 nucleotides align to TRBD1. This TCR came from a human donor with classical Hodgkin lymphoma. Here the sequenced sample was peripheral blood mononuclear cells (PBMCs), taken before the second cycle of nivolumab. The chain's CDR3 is CASSSRTGGALGYTF. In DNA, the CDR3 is TGTGCCAGCAGCTCTCGGACAGGGGGCGCGTTGGGCTACACCTTC.